This T cell receptor (beta chain) was retrieved from a study of STAT3 mutations in large granular lymphocyte leukemia. The study's findings and limits: At least one immunodominant TCR beta clonotype appeared in every T-cell large granular lymphocyte leukemia patient.

The V gene's germline CDR1 is SGHNT and CDR2 YYREEE (reference sequence). Trimming pared 4 bases from V and 3 bases from J, leaving 19 bases between. The CDR3 totals 16 residues. This clone has only one observation. Its antigen is not known. Libraries were prepared by immunoSEQ multiplex PCR; TCRdb keeps only in-frame clonotypes and omits some of them. There are more than 10,000 clones in the sample; about 88% occur only once, and around 34% lies in the top ten. The chain recombines TRBV5-4 with TRBJ1-1, with a tentative D call TRBD1 (6 bases). The clonotype comes from a man in his forties with T-cell large granular lymphocyte leukemia. Some clones in this sample may be carry-over from other donors' samples. Sequenced sample: peripheral blood mononuclear cells. The chain's CDR3 is CASSRWGRGSDTEAFF. The CDR3 nucleotides are TGTGCCAGCAGCCGGTGGGGGCGCGGTTCAGACACTGAAGCTTTCTTT. The whole variable domain, filled in from reference TRBV5-4 and TRBJ1-1, reads ETGVTQSPTHLIKTRGQQVTLRCSSQSGHNTVSWYQQALGQGPQFIFQYYREEENGRGNFPPRFSGLQFPNYSSELNVNALELDDSALYLCASSRWGRGSDTEAFFGQGTRLTVV.